This T cell receptor (beta chain) stems from a study of blood T cell repertoires in COVID-19. Turning to the study itself: Samples representing acute and convalescent COVID-19 were sourced from the United States, Italy and Spain. In each case, the material was cDNA or gDNA derived from T cells, B-cell-depleted T cells, or PBMCs.

Germline trimming cut 5 bases from V and 5 bases from J; bases unmatched to any gene: 2. Germline V gene lookup returns CDR1 MNHEY and CDR2 SVGEGT. CDR3 length equals 12 residues. Original analysis: Cell counts per sample came from amplifying reference gene primers. Measured with immunoSEQ multiplex PCR; TCRdb has only the in-frame clones, and not every one. The D gene and trimming were derived from the DNA, and the V and J assignments and clone size from that table. The repertoire holds about 71,000 clones, with about three quarters as singletons. The clonotype comes from a woman of 80 years or more with active or convalescent COVID-19. Sequencing was performed on peripheral blood. The chain joins TRBV6-2 or TRBV6-3 to TRBJ1-2, with 7 bases lining up with TRBD1. The CDR3 region is CASSQGQYGYTF. Written as DNA, the CDR3 is TGTGCCAGCAGTCAGGGACAGTATGGCTACACCTTC.